This TCR beta chain came from a study of cytomegalovirus exposure and HLA in healthy donors. General study findings and limits: Using a false discovery rate of 0.05, a later analysis showed that 16,951 TCR beta sequences were associated with HLA alleles. Presence/absence analysis assumed near-uniform sequencing depth across donors. It was confirmed in vitro that three of the CMV-associated chains were specific for CMV antigens.

Comment on this clone: Its target is not known.

A multiplex PCR was run with 60 Vbeta primers and 13 Jbeta primers. Original processing notes: Some 10 million shared chains were among the roughly 80 million unique TCR beta chains that a later analysis counted. Repertoires were generated with immunoSEQ multiplex PCR, while TCRdb's copy carries only in-frame clones and drops some. D and trimming were read from the DNA, whereas the V and J calls and clone size are those reported in that table. This sample carries 250,000 to 350,000 clones, 75% to 85% of them seen once, and the ten largest clones take more than 0.3%. The CDR3 has 19 residues. Losses at the gene ends were 4 bases for V and 0 bases for J; bases not matched to a gene: 16. Germline V gene lookup returns CDR1 MNHEY and CDR2 SMNVEV (reference sequence).

The origin of this receptor is a girl aged 2 to 10 in good health and CMV-seronegative. Sequencing was performed on PBMCs. The genes are TRBV27 and TRBJ2-3; 7 bases line up with TRBD1. CDR3 nucleotides: TGTGCCAGCAGTTCTGTTTCCCGGGACAGACTTACTAGCACAGATACGCAGTATTTT. This encodes CASSSVSRDRLTSTDTQYF.